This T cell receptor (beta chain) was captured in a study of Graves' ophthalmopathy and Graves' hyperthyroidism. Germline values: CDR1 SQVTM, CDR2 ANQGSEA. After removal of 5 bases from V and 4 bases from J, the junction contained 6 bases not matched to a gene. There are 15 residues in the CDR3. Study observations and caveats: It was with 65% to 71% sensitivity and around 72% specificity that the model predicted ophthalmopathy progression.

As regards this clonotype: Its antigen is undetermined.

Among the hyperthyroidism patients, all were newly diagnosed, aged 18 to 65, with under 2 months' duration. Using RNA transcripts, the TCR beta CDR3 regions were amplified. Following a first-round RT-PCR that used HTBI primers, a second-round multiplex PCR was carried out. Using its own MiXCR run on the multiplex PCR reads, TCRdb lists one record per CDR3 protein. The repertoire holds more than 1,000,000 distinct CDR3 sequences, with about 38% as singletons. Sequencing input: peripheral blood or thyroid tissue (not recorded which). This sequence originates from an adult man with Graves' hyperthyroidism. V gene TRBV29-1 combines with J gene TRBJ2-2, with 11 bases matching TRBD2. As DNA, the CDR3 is TGCAGCGTTCTACTAGCGGGGGTCTTCACCGGGGAGCTGTTTTTT. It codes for CSVLLAGVFTGELFF.